The clone carrying this T cell receptor beta chain was observed a few times. Its antigen is as yet unknown. The data were taken from a study of T-cell reconstitution after alpha-beta-depleted transplantation in children. CDR1 and CDR2 from the germline V gene are MNHEY and SVGEGT. Unmatched junction bases numbered 20, after V lost 4 bases and J lost 1 base. This CDR3 comprises 22 residues. A TCRbeta library incorporating unique molecular identifiers was prepared. TCRdb re-derived calls from the PCR reads in MiXCR, one entry per CDR3 protein. The repertoire holds about 260,000 distinct CDR3 sequences, with roughly 8% as singletons. General observations from the study: A year post-transplant, T-cell counts and diversity derived mostly from newly produced T cells. Expanded graft clones numbering several hundred reportedly gave rise to alpha-beta T cells about two months after transplant. Several patients had high TCRbeta diversity at day 60; it came from surviving recipient T cells and thymic progenitors.

The sample was PBMCs, mostly from graft donor cells, taken 180 days after TCRalphabeta/CD19-depleted stem cell transplant. The chain recombines TRBV6-2 or TRBV6-3 with TRBJ2-1; 12 nucleotides line up with TRBD2. The sequence was collected from a male patient younger than 18 who had a stem cell transplant for acute lymphoblastic leukemia, so the T cells may come from the graft donor. The CDR3: CASSSSRDRGGLAGLSYNEQFF. For the CDR3, the DNA is TGTGCCAGCAGTTCTTCCCGGGACAGGGGAGGACTAGCGGGGCTGTCCTACAATGAGCAGTTCTTC.